The T cell receptor beta chain under discussion was sequenced for a study of cytomegalovirus exposure and HLA in healthy donors. Concerning this clone itself: Its antigen is not known.

Losses at the gene ends were 5 bases for V and 7 bases for J; bases not matched to a gene: 2. The CDR3 is 12 residues long. Germline V lookup: CDR1 MDHEN, CDR2 SYDVKM. Study-wide results and caveats: In a later analysis, TCR beta V- and J-gene trimming was associated with a missense DCLRE1C variant. TCR beta V segments were, for the most part, productive about 90% or about 30% of the time in an earlier analysis.

Though probably carrying unrecorded immune exposures, donors were nominally healthy at sampling. It was with 60 Vbeta and 13 Jbeta primers that the PCR ran. Some clones are missing from TCRdb's copy, which holds only in-frame ones; the method was immunoSEQ multiplex PCR. The data contain 150,000 to 200,000 clones, over 75% of them singletons. The rearrangement joins TRBV28 to TRBJ1-5; TRBD1 matches 7 bases. Sequencing input: PBMCs. The clonotype comes from a female donor in good health and CMV-seronegative. In nucleotides, the CDR3 is TGTGCCAGCAGTCTAGGGGGCCAGCCCCAGCATTTT. Its protein product is CASSLGGQPQHF. Looking up the rest from reference TRBV28 and TRBJ1-5 gives the full variable domain: DVKVTQSSRYLVKRTGEKVFLECVQDMDHENMFWYRQDPGLGLRLIYFSYDVKMKEKGDIPEGYSVSREKKERFSLILESASTNQTSMYLCASSLGGQPQHFGDGTRLSIL.